Here is one T cell receptor beta chain with its context. What it recognizes is unknown. This sample stems from a study of cytomegalovirus exposure and HLA in healthy donors. Study-level information: Researchers previously reported finding fewer than 140 million unique TCR beta sequences from about 200 million T cells.

Primers for the PCR totalled 60 Vbeta and 13 Jbeta. The protocol was immunoSEQ multiplex PCR, while the TCRdb copy is restricted to in-frame clones and leaves out a portion. The data show around 150,000 clones, over 65% seen once. Broader study findings: Rare TCR sequences dominated, though some public TCRs recurred in many donors. Earlier findings revealed that most TCR beta V segments proved productive either about 87% or about 30% of the time.

The sequence derives from a middle-aged man in good health and CMV-seropositive. The specimen sequenced was PBMCs.

The CDR3 loop reads CASSPGAGNEQFF. The CDR3, as DNA: TGTGCCAGCAGCCCCGGAGCCGGCAATGAGCAGTTCTTC. The genes are TRBV11-3 and TRBJ2-1, with no clear D. V lost 5 bases, J lost 6 bases, and 11 bases lay in between. Germline CDR1 reads SGHNT; CDR2 reads YENEEA. There are 13 residues in the CDR3.